The present T cell receptor beta chain was sequenced within a study of neurological immune-mediated disorders. The CDR3 is made up of 14 amino acids. Germline CDR1 is LGHNA and CDR2 is YSLEER. V shed 1 base and J shed 4 bases, with 10 bases lying between them. TCRdb fed the 5' RACE reads into MiXCR, producing one record per CDR3 protein. The profile covers about 120,000 distinct CDR3 sequences, with more than 2.5% appearing a single time and over 1% taken by the ten largest. Overall study results and limits: Phylogenetic grouping assigned the repertoires of 18 of 34 multiple sclerosis patients to a single related-CDR3 cluster, representing a possible signature.

There are many counts of this clonotype. Its target is not known. Sequencing was performed on PBMCs. This receptor was identified in a woman in her 30s with multiple sclerosis. The V and J genes are TRBV4-3 and TRBJ1-2; no definite D call. CDR3 in DNA: TGCGCCAGCAGCCAAGGTCTGGATCTCTATGGCTACACCTTC. Translation: CASSQGLDLYGYTF.